Below are 29 T cell receptor beta chains sequenced from a single sample in a study of blood T cell repertoires in COVID-19. Clones were read by immunoSEQ multiplex PCR, and TCRdb kept only the in-frame ones, dropping some. This table has some 80,000 clones, approximately 86% appearing once. Sequencing was performed on peripheral blood. All receptors derive from a middle-aged man with active or convalescent COVID-19.

The V gene is TRBV5-6, the J gene TRBJ2-7; possible D gene TRBD1, 6 bases. CDR1 is SGHDT, CDR2 YYEEEE, per germline. This CDR3 is built from 15 residues. Deletions cut 0 bases from V and 3 bases from J, with 13 bases between. The CDR3 reads CASSLGGPIDYEQYF. The CDR3 bases are TGTGCCAGCAGCTTGGGGGGGCCTATTGACTACGAGCAGTACTTC.

The chain links TRBV28 to TRBJ2-5, with 11 bases matching TRBD1. V gave up 7 bases and J gave up 2 bases; unmatched junction bases: 6. The CDR3 has 15 amino acids. Germline CDR1 and CDR2: MDHEN and SYDVKM. The CDR3 nucleotides are TGTGCCAGCACCACCGGGACAGGGGGACAAGAGACCCAGTACTTC. Encoded protein: CASTTGTGGQETQYF.

This rearrangement joins TRBV18 to TRBJ2-6; TRBD1 agrees at 7 bases. The CDR3 is 16 amino acids. Per germline, CDR1 KGHSH and CDR2 LQKENI. The V gene end was trimmed by 3 bases and the J gene end by 2 bases; junction bases not matched to a gene: 4. CDR3 sequence: CASSPARGPGANVLTF. Written as DNA, the CDR3 is TGTGCCAGCTCACCGGCTAGGGGGCCTGGGGCCAACGTCCTGACTTTC. Full variable domain (missing parts from reference TRBV18 and TRBJ2-6): NAGVMQNPRHLVRRRGQEARLRCSPMKGHSHVYWYRQLPEEGLKFMVYLQKENIIDESGMPKERFSAEFPKEGPSILRIQQVVRGDSAAYFCASSPARGPGANVLTFGAGSRLTVL.

A single count supports this clone. V usage is TRBV5-1 and J usage is TRBJ2-3; unclear D gene. The CDR3 is made up of 13 amino acids. The germline CDR1 and CDR2 sequences are SGHRS and YFSETQ. The V end lost 0 bases, the J end lost 5 bases, and 7 bases lay between the germline ends. The CDR3 bases are TGCGCCAGCAGCTTGGGCTCAGAAGATACGCAGTATTTT. Residues: CASSLGSEDTQYF.

V usage is TRBV3-1 (or the pseudogene TRBV3-2) and J usage is TRBJ2-7, with D uncertain. V gave up 0 bases and J gave up 4 bases, with 4 bases separating them. The length of the CDR3 is 12 residues. CDR1 and CDR2 (germline): LGHDT, YNNKEL (reference sequence). CDR3 loop: CASSQDRYEQYF. The CDR3 coding sequence is TGTGCCAGCAGCCAAGATAGATACGAGCAGTACTTC.

The gene calls are TRBV5-4 and TRBJ1-2, with a possible D match to TRBD1 (6 bases). The V and J ends lost 1 base and 1 base respectively, with 8 bases between them. Germline CDR1 SGHNT, CDR2 YYREEE (reference sequence). The CDR3 is made up of 14 amino acids. The CDR3 reads CASSLRGGNYGYTF. CDR3 coding DNA: TGTGCCAGCAGCTTGAGAGGGGGTAACTATGGCTACACCTTC.

The chain has TRBV5-6 and TRBJ1-5; no definite D call. Germline-derived CDR1 and CDR2 are SGHDT and YYEEEE. The V end lost 5 bases, the J end lost 0 bases, and 9 bases lay between the germline ends. CDR3 length equals 14 residues. The CDR3 bases are TGTGCCAGCAGTCCCGGGGATAGCAATCAGCCCCAGCATTTT. Translating gives CASSPGDSNQPQHF.

V usage is TRBV14 and J usage is TRBJ2-3; weak D call: TRBD2 (6 bases). CDR1 and CDR2 from the germline V gene are SGHDN and FVKESK. V lost 3 bases to trimming and J lost 1 base, with 17 bases between them. The CDR3 totals 17 residues. CDR3 sequence: CASSQGEAPVGTDTQYF. In DNA form, the CDR3 reads TGTGCCAGCAGCCAGGGGGAGGCTCCGGTGGGCACAGATACGCAGTATTTT.

V and J are TRBV19 and TRBJ2-5; weak D call: TRBD1 (6 bases). Germline CDR1 LNHDA, CDR2 SQIVND (reference sequence). The CDR3 loop spans 16 amino acids. V shed 3 bases and J shed 1 base, with 15 bases lying between them. CDR3 in DNA: TGTGCCAGTAGTATTTCGAGTCTAGGGGGCCAAGAGACCCAGTACTTC. This translates into CASSISSLGGQETQYF.

CDR3 sequence: CASTEGQVYGYTF. The CDR3 region has the DNA TGTGCCAGCACCGAGGGCCAGGTCTATGGCTACACCTTC. The chain links TRBV28 to TRBJ1-2; D ambiguous. CDR1 and CDR2 from the germline V gene are MDHEN and SYDVKM. The length of the CDR3 is 13 residues. The ends were cut back, 7 bases at V and 4 bases at J, with 13 bases in the middle.

The CDR3 DNA reads as TGTGCCATCAGTTCGGGACAGGGGAACGAGCAGTACGTC. Residues: CAISSGQGNEQYV. The chain links TRBV10-3 to TRBJ2-7; 10 nucleotides line up with TRBD1. This CDR3 has 13 residues. Germline CDR1 is ENHRY and CDR2 is SYGVKD. Unmatched junction bases numbered 3, after V lost 5 bases and J lost 5 bases.

The chain employs TRBV5-4 and TRBJ1-2; tentatively, D is TRBD1 (6 bases). The germline gives CDR1 SGHNT, CDR2 YYREEE (reference sequence). The CDR3 sequence is 14 residues long. V lost 9 bases and J lost 0, with 15 bases in between. This CDR3 reads CATTGGRTNYGYTF. CDR3 coding DNA: TGTGCCACAACGGGGGGCAGAACTAACTATGGCTACACCTTC.

This chain connects TRBV19 to TRBJ2-7; a weak D match, TRBD1 (6 bases). CDR1 is LNHDA, CDR2 SQIVND, per germline (reference sequence). V lost 5 bases, J lost 3 bases, and 11 bases lay in between. The CDR3 has 13 amino acids. The CDR3 here is CASSPGQSYEQYF. The DNA for the CDR3 is TGTGCCAGTAGTCCCGGACAGAGCTACGAGCAGTACTTC.

This chain links TRBV5-4 with TRBJ2-5, with 9 nucleotides matching TRBD1. From germline, CDR1 is SGHNT and CDR2 YYREEE (reference sequence). CDR3 size: 16 residues. V shed 4 bases, J shed 10 bases, and the junction held 17 bases outside the gene matches. DNA for the CDR3: TGTGCCAGCAGCGTCCCGGGACAGGGATCAGGGAGAAACCAGTACTTC. This encodes CASSVPGQGSGRNQYF.

The V call is TRBV7-9, the J call TRBJ1-4, with a weak D call TRBD1 (5 bases). V was clipped by 1 base and J by 5 bases, with 11 bases between them. Germline V CDR1 and CDR2: SEHNR, FQNEAQ (reference sequence). CDR3 size: 15 residues. The chain's CDR3 is CASSLDYGGNEKLFF. CDR3 bases: TGTGCCAGCAGCTTAGATTATGGGGGGAATGAAAAACTGTTTTTT. Full variable domain (rest looked up from reference TRBV7-9 and TRBJ1-4): DTGVSQNPRHKITKRGQNVTFRCDPISEHNRLYWYRQTLGQGPEFLTYFQNEAQLEKSRLLSDRFSAERPKGSFSTLEIQRTEQGDSAMYLCASSLDYGGNEKLFFGSGTQLSVL.

The CDR3 sequence: CASMGRIGSEAFF. The CDR3 DNA sequence: TGTGCCAGCATGGGGAGGATCGGGTCTGAAGCTTTCTTT. V and J are TRBV6-5 and TRBJ1-1; D call uncertain. The germline CDR1 and CDR2 sequences are MNHEY and SVGAGI. Trimming shortened V by 7 bases and J by 6 bases, and 15 bases separated the two germline ends. This CDR3 spans 13 amino acids.

The chain has TRBV19 and TRBJ1-2; 8 bases are a match to TRBD1. V gave up 5 bases and J gave up 3 bases; unmatched junction bases: 8. CDR1 is LNHDA, CDR2 SQIVND, per germline (reference sequence). CDR3 length: 15 amino acids. CDR3 DNA sequence: TGTGCCAGTAGTCCCGGACAGGGTGGCGACTATGGCTACACCTTC. Translated: CASSPGQGGDYGYTF.

The chain couples TRBV6-5 to TRBJ2-5; 7 nucleotides align to TRBD2. The CDR3 covers 13 residues. Germline V gene lookup returns CDR1 MNHEY and CDR2 SVGAGI. The trim removed 8 bases at V and 5 bases at J, leaving 8 bases unmatched. The CDR3 protein is CASVWGGRETQYF. CDR3 DNA sequence: TGTGCCAGCGTTTGGGGGGGGAGGGAGACCCAGTACTTC.

The chain combines TRBV2 with TRBJ2-7; 7 nucleotides line up with TRBD1. The ends lost 6 bases at V and 6 bases at J; junction bases unmatched: 2. This CDR3 has 11 residues. The germline V gene has CDR1 SNHLY and CDR2 FYNNEI. The CDR3 loop reads CASRQGIEQYF. The CDR3 DNA reads TGTGCCAGCAGACAGGGGATCGAGCAGTACTTC.

This clone was detected a few times. This chain joins TRBV7-2 and TRBJ2-1; the match to TRBD1 covers 7 bases. Losses at the gene ends were 5 bases for V and 8 bases for J; bases not matched to a gene: 18. This CDR3 comprises 17 residues. Germline-derived CDR1 and CDR2 are SGHTA and FQGNSA. This chain's CDR3 is CASSGLQGISNHDEQFF. The CDR3 nucleotides read TGTGCCAGCAGCGGTCTACAGGGGATCTCAAACCACGATGAGCAGTTCTTC.

V is TRBV7-6 and J is TRBJ2-7; 7 bases are shared with TRBD2. The germline V gene has CDR1 SGHVS and CDR2 FNYEAQ. The CDR3 runs 14 residues. Trimming removed 5 bases from V and 0 bases from J; junction bases left unmatched: 4. The CDR3 loop reads CASSPGGSSYEQYV. The CDR3 nucleotides are TGTGCCAGCAGCCCCGGCGGGAGCTCCTACGAGCAGTACGTC.

This clone was counted between two and nine times. The chain recombines TRBV29-1 with TRBJ1-2; TRBD1 matches 9 bases. The CDR3 totals 14 residues. The J segment lost 7 bases and the V segment lost 6 bases, leaving 12 bases of the junction unmatched. Germline CDR1 SQVTM, CDR2 ANQGSEA. The CDR3 DNA is TGCAGCGTCCAATCCTCCACAGGGGGCGCTGGCTACACCTTC. It translates to CSVQSSTGGAGYTF. The whole variable domain, remainder taken from reference TRBV29-1 and TRBJ1-2, is SAVISQKPSRDICQRGTSLTIQCQVDSQVTMMFWYRQQPGQSLTLIATANQGSEATYESGFVIDKFPISRPNLTFSTLTVSNMSPEDSSIYLCSVQSSTGGAGYTFGSGTRLTVV.

The J gene is TRBJ2-7, the V gene TRBV6-9; 12 bases are a match to TRBD1. The CDR3 spans 16 residues. Per the germline V gene, CDR1 is MNHGY and CDR2 is SVAAGI. V lost 2 bases and J lost 6; bases outside the gene matches: 8. This chain's CDR3 is CASSYPTGTGGCEQYF. The CDR3 DNA follows: TGTGCCAGCAGTTATCCGACCGGGACAGGGGGCTGCGAGCAGTACTTC.

The V call is TRBV18, the J call TRBJ1-2; 10 bases are shared with TRBD1. CDR1 is KGHSH and CDR2 is LQKENI in the germline V gene. The CDR3 loop spans 16 amino acids. With V trimmed by 4 bases and J by 2 bases, 7 bases remained unmatched. The CDR3 protein is CASSQGQGTLNYGYTF. In DNA, the CDR3 is TGTGCCAGCTCACAGGGACAGGGGACCTTAAACTATGGCTACACCTTC.

This clone has just one count. The rearrangement joins TRBV10-1 to TRBJ2-1; 9 nucleotides line up with TRBD1. This CDR3 contains 13 residues. CDR1 WNHNN and CDR2 SYGVQD come from the germline V gene (reference sequence). V shed 6 bases, J shed 8 bases, and the junction held 5 bases outside the gene matches. The DNA of the CDR3 is TGCGCCAGCAGCGGGACAGGGTGGGATGAGCAGTTCTTC. It translates to CASSGTGWDEQFF.

V is TRBV9 and J is TRBJ1-2; TRBD1 matches at 11 bases. V shed 4 bases and J 8 bases; nucleotides not matched to a gene: 7. Germline V gene sequence: CDR1 SGDLS, CDR2 YYNGEE. The length of the CDR3 is 14 residues. The CDR3 is CASSPRTGGQGYTF. The CDR3 nucleotides are TGTGCCAGCAGCCCCCGGACAGGGGGCCAGGGCTACACCTTC.

V usage is TRBV5-1 and J usage is TRBJ1-6; D is ambiguous. Per the germline V gene, CDR1 is SGHRS and CDR2 is YFSETQ. This CDR3 region has 14 residues. V lost 4 bases and J lost 6, with 11 bases in between. The chain's CDR3 is CASSTGLINSPLHF. CDR3 nucleotide sequence: TGCGCCAGCAGCACCGGACTGATTAATTCACCCCTCCACTTT.

The gene calls are TRBV29-1 and TRBJ2-1; 8 nucleotides align to TRBD2. Trimming took 4 bases from V and 6 from J; bases not matched to a gene: 5. The CDR3 totals 13 residues. Germline V gives CDR1 SQVTM, CDR2 ANQGSEA. CDR3 region: CSVGGGGLNEQFF. CDR3 nucleotides: TGCAGCGTTGGAGGCGGGGGGCTCAATGAGCAGTTCTTC.

This sequence joins TRBV28 and TRBJ1-4; no clear D gene. CDR1 is MDHEN, CDR2 SYDVKM, per germline. The V gene lost 1 base and the J gene lost 7 bases, with 13 bases spanning the gap. The CDR3 sequence is 15 residues long. The CDR3 is CASSLSRGRGEKLFF. CDR3 in DNA: TGTGCCAGCAGTTTATCCCGAGGGCGGGGTGAAAAACTGTTTTTT. Drawing the rest from reference TRBV28 and TRBJ1-4, the complete variable domain is DVKVTQSSRYLVKRTGEKVFLECVQDMDHENMFWYRQDPGLGLRLIYFSYDVKMKEKGDIPEGYSVSREKKERFSLILESASTNQTSMYLCASSLSRGRGEKLFFGSGTQLSVL.